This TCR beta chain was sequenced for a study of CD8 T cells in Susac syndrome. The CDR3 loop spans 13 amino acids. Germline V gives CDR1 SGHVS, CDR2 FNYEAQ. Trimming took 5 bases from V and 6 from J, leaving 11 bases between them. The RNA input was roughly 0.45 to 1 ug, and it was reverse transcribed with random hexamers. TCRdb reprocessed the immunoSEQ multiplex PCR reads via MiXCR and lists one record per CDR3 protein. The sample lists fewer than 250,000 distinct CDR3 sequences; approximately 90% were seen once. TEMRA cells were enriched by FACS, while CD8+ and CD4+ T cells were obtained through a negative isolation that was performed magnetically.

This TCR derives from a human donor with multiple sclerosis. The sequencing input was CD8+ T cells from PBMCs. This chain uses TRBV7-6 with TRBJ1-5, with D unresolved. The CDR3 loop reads CASSLLGGQPQHF. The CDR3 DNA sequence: TGTGCCAGCAGCCTACTGGGTGGTCAGCCCCAGCATTTT.